The 22 T cell receptor beta chains below were found in one sample sequenced in a study of molecular identifiers for immune sequencing clone quantification (dated by TCRdb to between 2017 and 2018). The method was PCR. The reads were generated on an Illumina HiSeq 4000. TCRdb passed the public sequencing reads through fastp at Q25 and MiXCR, retaining productive beta sequences. Each entry is one CDR3 protein sequence, shown with its most common DNA and genes. In this sample the table shows about 320,000 distinct CDR3 sequences, over 20% of which occur a single time. The biggest ten clones account for 0.7% to 0.9% of the sample. Sample: naive CD8+ T cells from blood, with Jurkat cell RNA spiked in. Sample cell subset or site, as interpreted from the label and publication: FACS-sorted CD8+CD4-CCR7+CD45RA+ naive T cells. Source of these receptors: a human donor in good health. Some libraries in this study had Jurkat cell RNA spiked in.

With regard to this clonotype: A read error is possible here, since a much larger clone lies one base away. The V gene is TRBV7-9, the J gene TRBJ1-4; D unresolved. Germline assignment: CDR1 SEHNR and CDR2 FQNEAQ (reference sequence). The CDR3 is 16 amino acids. CDR3 nucleotides: TGTGCCAGCAGCTTAGTTACAGTACCAACTAATGATAAACTGTTTTTT. Amino acids: CASSLVTVPTNDKLFF.

This clonotype was seen at least ten times. The V and J genes are TRBV4-1 and TRBJ1-1; D may be TRBD1 (5 bases). The germline CDR1 and CDR2 sequences are MGHRA and YSYEKL. Between the trimmed V and J ends, which lost 4 bases and 3 bases, there was a span of 12 bases. CDR3 length equals 14 residues. The chain's CDR3 is CASSPSQGDTEAFF. For the CDR3, the DNA is TGCGCCAGCAGCCCCAGTCAGGGCGACACTGAAGCTTTCTTT.

The sample holds many counts of this clonotype. The V and J genes are TRBV28 and TRBJ2-5, with 9 bases identical to TRBD1. The CDR3 is 14 amino acids. V lost 2 bases to trimming and J lost 7 bases; unmatched junction nucleotides: 5. Germline values: CDR1 MDHEN, CDR2 SYDVKM. CDR3 bases: TGTGCCAGCAGTTTAAGGACGACAGGGGGGACCCAGTACTTC. This encodes CASSLRTTGGTQYF.

Turning to this clonotype: A read error may explain this, as a much larger clone is one base away. The V call is TRBV18, the J call TRBJ2-7, with D possibly matching TRBD2 (5 bases). Looked up from germline, CDR1 is KGHSH and CDR2 is LQKENI. CDR3 length equals 12 residues. CDR3 amino acids: CASSPAGIERYF. The DNA for the CDR3 is TGTGCCAGCTCACCGGCGGGTATCGAGCGGTACTTC.

This clonotype was seen at least ten times. The V call is TRBV5-1, the J call TRBJ2-3; 7 positions match TRBD2. This CDR3 is 12 amino acids long. CDR1 and CDR2 (germline): SGHRS, YFSETQ. The V segment lost 5 bases and the J segment 5 bases; nucleotides outside the gene matches: 2. The CDR3 protein is CASRLAGDTQYF. As DNA, the CDR3 is TGCGCCAGCAGATTAGCGGGAGATACGCAGTATTTT. The full variable domain, its missing parts supplied by reference TRBV5-1 and TRBJ2-3, is KAGVTQTPRYLIKTRGQQVTLSCSPISGHRSVSWYQQTPGQGLQFLFEYFSETQRNKGNFPGRFSGRQFSNSRSEMNVSTLELGDSALYLCASRLAGDTQYFGPGTRLTVL.

Turning to this clonotype: Since a much larger clone is just one base distant, this may be a read error. The chain employs TRBV12-3 or TRBV12-4 and TRBJ1-1; D unresolved. Trimming removed 6 bases at V and 0 bases at J, with 8 bases between. This CDR3 region has 13 residues. Here the CDR3 reads CASRLYVNTEAFF. CDR3 DNA: TGTGCCAGCAGACTGTACGTGAACACTGAAGCTTTCTTT.

This clonotype was observed at least ten times. The junction shows a germline mismatch at one end, possibly a read error. V and J are TRBV6-2 or TRBV6-3 and TRBJ2-7, with D perhaps TRBD2 (5 bases). Germline loops: CDR1 MNHEY, CDR2 SVGEGT. The CDR3 consists of 13 residues. The CDR3 DNA reads TGTGCCACCAGTTCGACTACCCCTTACGAGCAGTACTTC. Amino acids: CATSSTTPYEQYF.

Comment on this clonotype: One base away lies a much larger clone, so this may be a sequencing read error. J is TRBJ1-1 and V is TRBV7-9, with D possibly TRBD1 on 5 matching bases. CDR1 is SEHNR and CDR2 is FQNEAQ in the germline V gene (reference sequence). V lost 4 bases and J lost 0, with 15 bases in between. The CDR3 loop spans 16 amino acids. The CDR3, as DNA: TGTGCCAGCAGCTATCCCGGACGGGGGGTGAACACTGAAGCTTTCTTT. This codes for CASSYPGRGVNTEAFF.

This clonotype was observed at least ten times. The V call is TRBV7-9, the J call TRBJ2-7, with 7 bases fitting TRBD1. The CDR3 loop spans 14 amino acids. Trimming at V came to 5 bases and at J to 2 bases, leaving 6 bases not matched to a gene. Germline CDR1 reads SEHNR; CDR2 reads FQNEAQ (reference sequence). The DNA for the CDR3 is TGTGCCAGCAGCGCCCGGGACAGTCCCTACGAGCAGTACTTC. Translating gives CASSARDSPYEQYF.

The chain is built from TRBV14 and TRBJ1-3; D unclear. Germline V CDR1 and CDR2: SGHDN, FVKESK. Between the trimmed V and J ends, which lost 2 bases and 0 bases, there was a span of 5 bases. This CDR3 spans 14 amino acids. CDR3 region: CASSQYSSGNTIYF. In DNA form, the CDR3 reads TGTGCCAGCAGCCAATACTCCTCTGGAAACACCATATATTTT.

Many counts were recorded for this clonotype. The rearrangement links TRBV6-5 to TRBJ1-5, with D hard to call. The CDR3 extends over 15 amino acids. Germline assignment: CDR1 MNHEY and CDR2 SVGAGI. With 3 bases removed from V and 6 bases from J, the gap between germline ends came to 15 bases. CDR3 loop: CASSYSGLGIQPQHF. The CDR3 DNA reads as TGTGCCAGCAGTTATTCAGGTTTGGGTATTCAGCCCCAGCATTTT.

This clonotype has ten or more counts. The CDR3: CASSLELAGEQYF. The CDR3 region has the DNA TGCGCCAGCAGCTTGGAGCTAGCTGGGGAGCAGTACTTC. The chain combines TRBV5-1 with TRBJ2-7; perhaps TRBD2 as D (5 bases). The length of the CDR3 is 13 residues. The germline gives CDR1 SGHRS, CDR2 YFSETQ. V lost 0 bases and J lost 7, with 11 bases in between.

This clonotype has only a few counts. V usage is TRBV20-1 and J usage is TRBJ2-2, with D hard to call. The germline V gene has CDR1 DFQATT and CDR2 SNEGSKA (reference sequence). V was pared by 1 base and J by 4 bases, with 7 bases between. The CDR3 totals 13 residues. The CDR3: CSARGEFTGELFF. CDR3 coding DNA: TGCAGTGCTAGAGGGGAATTCACCGGGGAGCTGTTTTTT.

This clonotype was detected many times. This chain uses TRBV5-5 with TRBJ2-7; 8 bases are a match to TRBD1. Germline V gene sequence: CDR1 SGHKS, CDR2 YYEKEE (reference sequence). Germline trimming cut 3 bases from V and 0 bases from J; bases unmatched to any gene: 5. The length of the CDR3 is 15 residues. CDR3 sequence: CASSWGQASSYEQYF. For the CDR3, the DNA is TGTGCCAGCAGCTGGGGACAGGCGAGCTCCTACGAGCAGTACTTC.

Ten or more counts support this clonotype. The V and J genes are TRBV27 and TRBJ2-5, with no clear D. The V gene's germline CDR1 is MNHEY and CDR2 SMNVEV (reference sequence). The V gene lost 7 bases and the J gene lost 3 bases, with 18 bases spanning the gap. The CDR3 contains 15 residues. CDR3 coding DNA: TGTGCCAGCATTATACACCACGCTACCAAAGAGACCCAGTACTTC. Protein sequence: CASIIHHATKETQYF.

As concerns this clonotype: A read error may explain this, as a much larger clone is one base away. The rearrangement joins TRBV15 to TRBJ1-4; 8 bases align to TRBD1. This CDR3 comprises 17 residues. Germline V gene data show CDR1 as LNHNV and CDR2 as YYDKDF (reference sequence). This chain's CDR3 is CATCSPWETGANEKLFF. As DNA, the CDR3 is TGTGCCACCTGCAGCCCATGGGAGACAGGGGCTAATGAAAAACTGTTTTTT.

This sequence joins TRBV5-1 and TRBJ2-7; TRBD2 is a possible D gene (6 bases). The CDR3 length is 14 residues. Per the germline V gene, CDR1 is SGHRS and CDR2 is YFSETQ. V was clipped by 7 bases and J by 0 bases, with 14 bases between them. The CDR3 is CASAPYGGSYEQYF. The DNA of the CDR3 is TGCGCCAGCGCCCCCTACGGGGGCTCCTACGAGCAGTACTTC.

This clonotype was counted at least ten times. This sequence joins TRBV7-2 and TRBJ2-1; D gene uncertain. V shed 2 bases and J shed 4 bases, with 12 bases lying between them. The CDR3 runs 15 residues. The germline CDR1 and CDR2 sequences are SGHTA and FQGNSA. The CDR3 reads CASSLSWIGYNEQFF. The CDR3 DNA reads as TGTGCCAGCAGCTTAAGTTGGATTGGATACAATGAGCAGTTCTTC.

This clonotype was recorded at least ten times. This chain joins TRBV7-3 and TRBJ2-5, with no clear D. This CDR3 comprises 15 residues. Trimming took off 1 base at V and 1 base at J, with 10 bases between the two ends. Germline V lookup: CDR1 SGHTA, CDR2 FQGTGA. The CDR3 loop is CASSLMGMAQETQYF. The CDR3, as DNA: TGTGCCAGCAGCTTAATGGGGATGGCCCAAGAGACCCAGTACTTC.

Ten or more counts support this clonotype. The chain is built from TRBV3-1 and TRBJ2-7, with TRBD1 matching over 7 bases. The CDR3 has 14 amino acids. Germline loops: CDR1 LGHDT, CDR2 YNNKEL (reference sequence). Trimming took 4 bases from V and 2 from J; bases not matched to a gene: 5. The CDR3 coding sequence is TGTGCCAGCAGCCCGGGACAGTTCACCTACGAGCAGTACTTC. This gives the protein CASSPGQFTYEQYF.

This clonotype appeared many times. This chain links TRBV5-1 with TRBJ1-1; D might be TRBD1 (5 bases). CDR1 and CDR2 from the germline V gene are SGHRS and YFSETQ. The CDR3 has 13 amino acids. V was shortened by 7 bases and J by 3 bases, with 13 bases between the two germline ends. CDR3 amino acids: CASHQMGHTEAFF. CDR3 bases: TGCGCCAGCCATCAAATGGGACACACTGAAGCTTTCTTT.

This clonotype has only a few counts. The chain couples TRBV25-1 to TRBJ2-1; a weak D match, TRBD2 (6 bases). In germline, CDR1 is MGHDK, CDR2 SYGVNS. V gave up 4 bases and J gave up 12 bases, with 13 bases separating them. The CDR3 covers 12 residues. CDR3 coding DNA: TGTGCCAGCAGTGGTAGCGGTTGGGCGCAGTTCTTC. Translating it yields CASSGSGWAQFF.